This is a list of T cell receptor beta chains from one sample in a study of blood T cell repertoires in COVID-19. Assay: immunoSEQ multiplex PCR; the TCRdb copy retains only in-frame clones and omits some. The sample carries 200,000 or so clones, about 82% recorded once. The sample consisted of peripheral blood. Every receptor here comes from an elderly woman with acute or convalescent COVID-19. Both conserved end residues are part of each CDR3. D genes are given only for firm matches. Only part of the rows carry a size: once, few, many, or a class if the clone is expanded.

J,D,V,size,DNA,CDR3
TRBJ2-1,TRBD2,TRBV9,NA,TGTGCCAGCAGCGTAGTGTCTAGCGGGGCCTACAATGAGCAGTTCTTC,CASSVVSSGAYNEQFF
TRBJ2-1,TRBD2,TRBV7-3,NA,TGTGCCAGCAGCATCGCCCTAGCGGGACTCAATGAGCAGTTCTTC,CASSIALAGLNEQFF
TRBJ1-1,NA,TRBV9,NA,TGTGCCAGCACCCGTGGGAGGGGCGACACTGAAGCTTTCTTT,CASTRGRGDTEAFF
TRBJ2-2,TRBD1,TRBV9,NA,TGTGCCAGCAGCCCGGGACAGGGGACCAACACCGGGGAGCTGTTTTTT,CASSPGQGTNTGELFF
TRBJ2-2,NA,TRBV5-1,NA,TGCGCCAGCAGCCGGACAAACACCGGGGAGCTGTTTTTT,CASSRTNTGELFF
TRBJ1-4,NA,TRBV18,NA,TGTGCCAGCTCACCCCGGACAGTGACGTTCGATGTAAATGAAAAACTGTTTTTT,CASSPRTVTFDVNEKLFF
TRBJ1-1,NA,TRBV14,NA,TGTGCCAGCAGCCAAGTGGGGGGTTTGAGGCTCTCTGAAGCTTTCTTT,CASSQVGGLRLSEAFF
TRBJ1-6,NA,TRBV2,many,TGTGCCAGCAGTGTATCCGGGACATCCAATTCACCCCTCCACTTT,CASSVSGTSNSPLHF
TRBJ2-1,NA,TRBV14,NA,TGTGCCAGCAGCCAAGGTCCCAGCAATGAGCAGTTCTTC,CASSQGPSNEQFF
TRBJ2-3,NA,TRBV28,once,TGTGCCAGCAGTTTATGGGCCGCGGGAAGAGCCCTTAGCACAGATACGCAGTATTTT,CASSLWAAGRALSTDTQYF
TRBJ2-7,TRBD2,TRBV19,NA,TGTGCCAGTAGTAGAGCGGGGGGGCCCAACGAGCAGTACTTC,CASSRAGGPNEQYF
TRBJ1-6,TRBD1,TRBV7-3,NA,TGTGCCAGCAGCCCCGGGACAGTCAATTCACCCCTCCACTTT,CASSPGTVNSPLHF
TRBJ2-2,TRBD1,TRBV30,NA,TGTGCCTGGAGTCGGAGGACAGGGCCGGGCACCGGGGAGCTGTTTTTT,CAWSRRTGPGTGELFF
TRBJ1-2,NA,TRBV5-4,NA,TGTGCCAGCAGCTTGGGTGCGACAGGAGATATATATGGCTACACCTTC,CASSLGATGDIYGYTF
TRBJ1-3,TRBD1,TRBV5-6,NA,TGTGCCAGCAGCACCCGACAGGGGTCAAATGGAAACACCATATATTTT,CASSTRQGSNGNTIYF
TRBJ1-5,NA,TRBV19,NA,TGTGCCAGTAGTATAATACAGGATCAGCCCCAGCATTTT,CASSIIQDQPQHF
TRBJ1-2,NA,TRBV24-1,NA,TGTGCCACCAGTGACCCGGGTGGAGGGGCACAGGGCTACACCTTC,CATSDPGGGAQGYTF
TRBJ1-2,NA,TRBV9,NA,TGTGCCAGCAGCATACAGGGAGGGGGTTATGGCTACACCTTC,CASSIQGGGYGYTF
TRBJ2-1,NA,TRBV11-3,once,TGTGCCAGCAGCTTAGGGGCGAACAATGAGCAGTTCTTC,CASSLGANNEQFF
TRBJ1-1,NA,TRBV19,NA,TGTGCCAGTAGTATAGTACCCGAGACTGAAGCTTTCTTT,CASSIVPETEAFF
TRBJ2-1,TRBD2,TRBV6-5,NA,TGTGCCAGCAGTTACGGCACTAGCGGATCCTACAATGAGCAGTTCTTC,CASSYGTSGSYNEQFF
TRBJ1-1,TRBD1,TRBV30,NA,TGTGCCTGGAGCCCGACACGGGCAGGGGGGAACGCTTTCTTT,CAWSPTRAGGNAFF
TRBJ1-2,NA,TRBV4-1,NA,TGCGCCAGCAGCCAAGACGACTCGGGAATCTATGGCTACACCTTC,CASSQDDSGIYGYTF
TRBJ1-3,NA,TRBV18,NA,TGTGCCAGCTCACCAATCGAGGCGGCCTCTGGAAACACCATATATTTT,CASSPIEAASGNTIYF
TRBJ2-5,TRBD1,TRBV5-4,NA,TGTGCCAGCAGCGGAGGACAGGGAAGAGAGACCCAGTACTTC,CASSGGQGRETQYF
TRBJ1-4,NA,TRBV30,NA,TGTGCCTGGACTGCAGGGACTAATGAAAAACTGTTTTTT,CAWTAGTNEKLFF
TRBJ2-7,TRBD1,TRBV5-4,once,TGTGCCAGCAGCCAGGACAGGGGTGTTTACGAGCAGTACTTC,CASSQDRGVYEQYF
TRBJ1-2,TRBD1,TRBV10-3,NA,TGTGCCATCAGCACAGACAGGGTCGGCTACACCTTC,CAISTDRVGYTF
TRBJ2-5,NA,TRBV27,NA,TGTGCCAGCAGTGCCCAGACAGGAGGAGAGACCCAGTACTTC,CASSAQTGGETQYF
TRBJ1-1,NA,TRBV6-4,NA,TGTGCCAGCAGTCCCAGAAGGACAGCAACTGAAGCTTTCTTT,CASSPRRTATEAFF
TRBJ1-1,NA,TRBV25-1,NA,TGTGCCGCCCGAGTAGGACAGTTCACTGAAGCTTTCTTT,CAARVGQFTEAFF
TRBJ2-7,TRBD2,TRBV5-1,NA,TGCGCCAGCAGCTTGAGCGGGGGTGGCTACGAGCAGTACTTC,CASSLSGGGYEQYF
TRBJ1-2,NA,TRBV4-2,once,TGTGCCAGCAGCCAGCGGTCTGAGGGGGTCTATGGCTACACCTTC,CASSQRSEGVYGYTF
TRBJ2-3,NA,TRBV11-3,few,TGTGCCAGCAGCTTAATAGGGGGGGGAAGCACAGATACGCAGTATTTT,CASSLIGGGSTDTQYF
TRBJ2-7,NA,TRBV7-5,NA,TGTGCCAGAAGCTTAGATTGCGGCGAGCAGTACTTC,CARSLDCGEQYF
TRBJ2-7,TRBD1,TRBV29-1,once,TGCAGCGTTGGAGGGGGACAGACGACCTACGAGCAGTACTTC,CSVGGGQTTYEQYF
TRBJ1-2,NA,TRBV6-2/TRBV6-3,NA,TGTGCCAGCAGACCTACAGGTATCTATGGCTACACCTTC,CASRPTGIYGYTF
TRBJ1-3,TRBD1,TRBV2,NA,TGTGCCAGCAGACCCGGGACAGGGGGCGGAGGAAACACCATATATTTT,CASRPGTGGGGNTIYF
TRBJ2-7,TRBD2,TRBV14,NA,TGTGCCAGCAGCCGGGGGACTAGCGGGAGTCTTTACGAGCAGTACTTC,CASSRGTSGSLYEQYF
TRBJ1-4,NA,TRBV6-5,once,TGTGCCAGCAGCCACAGGGCAACTAATGAAAAACTGTTTTTT,CASSHRATNEKLFF
TRBJ1-5,NA,TRBV5-8,NA,TGTGCCAGCAGCCCAAGGAGAGGCGGGTCGGATTATAGCAATCAGCCCCAGCATTTT,CASSPRRGGSDYSNQPQHF
TRBJ1-2,NA,TRBV5-8,NA,TGTGCCAGCAGCGGGGACACGGACTATGGCTACACCTTC,CASSGDTDYGYTF
TRBJ1-1,NA,TRBV27,NA,TGTGCCAGCAGTCCCTTAACGGGTACTGAAGCTTTCTTT,CASSPLTGTEAFF
TRBJ1-2,NA,TRBV19,NA,TGTGCCACGAAGCTCACGATGGTGGATGGCTACACCTTC,CATKLTMVDGYTF
TRBJ2-7,NA,TRBV15,NA,TGTGCCACCAGCAGAGATCCGGGGTACGAGCAGTACTTC,CATSRDPGYEQYF
TRBJ1-2,TRBD1,TRBV19,NA,TGTGCCAGTAGCGTGTTGGGACAGGGGGCGTTCGAAAATGGCTACACCTTC,CASSVLGQGAFENGYTF